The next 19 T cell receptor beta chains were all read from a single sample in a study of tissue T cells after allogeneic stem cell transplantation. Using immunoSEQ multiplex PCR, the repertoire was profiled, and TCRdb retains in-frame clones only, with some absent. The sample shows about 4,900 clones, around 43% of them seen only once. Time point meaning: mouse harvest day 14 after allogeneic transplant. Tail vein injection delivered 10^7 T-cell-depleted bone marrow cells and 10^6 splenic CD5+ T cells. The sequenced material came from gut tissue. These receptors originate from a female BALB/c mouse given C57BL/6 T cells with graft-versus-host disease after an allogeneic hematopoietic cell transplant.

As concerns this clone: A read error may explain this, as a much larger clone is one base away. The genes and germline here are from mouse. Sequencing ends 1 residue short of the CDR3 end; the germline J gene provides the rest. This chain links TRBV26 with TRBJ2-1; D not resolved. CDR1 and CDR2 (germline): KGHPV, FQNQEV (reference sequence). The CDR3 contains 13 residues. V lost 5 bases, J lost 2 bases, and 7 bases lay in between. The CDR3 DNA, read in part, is TGTGCCAGCAGTGACAAACACTATGCTGAGCAGTTC. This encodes CASSDKHYAEQF. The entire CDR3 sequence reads CASSDKHYAEQFF.

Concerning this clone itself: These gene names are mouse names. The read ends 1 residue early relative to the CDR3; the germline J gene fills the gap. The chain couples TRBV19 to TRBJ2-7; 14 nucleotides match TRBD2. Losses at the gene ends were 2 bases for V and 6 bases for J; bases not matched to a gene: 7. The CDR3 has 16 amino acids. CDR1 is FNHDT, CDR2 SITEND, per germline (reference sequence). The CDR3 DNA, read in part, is TGTGCCAGCAGTATGGGGGACTGGGGGGGCGCGAGTGAACAGTAC. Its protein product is CASSMGDWGGASEQY. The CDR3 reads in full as CASSMGDWGGASEQYF. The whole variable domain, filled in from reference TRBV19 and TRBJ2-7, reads GGIITQTPKFLIGQEGQKLTLKCQQNFNHDTMYWYRQDSGKGLRLIYYSITENDLQKGDLSEGYDASREKKSSFSLTVTSAQKNEMAVFLCASSMGDWGGASEQYFGPGTRLTVL.

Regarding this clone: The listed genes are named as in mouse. This CDR3 reads CASSPGASSDYTF. The sequenced CDR3 bases are TGTGCCAGCAGTCCGGGGGCAAGCTCCGACTACACC. The chain joins TRBV26 to TRBJ1-2; perhaps TRBD1 as D (6 bases). The CDR3 end lies 1 residue beyond the end of the read and is filled in from the germline J gene. V lost 4 bases to trimming and J lost 4 bases, with 10 bases between them. The CDR3 is made up of 13 amino acids. The V gene's germline CDR1 is KGHPV and CDR2 FQNQEV (reference sequence).

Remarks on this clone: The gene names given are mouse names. The CDR3 is CASRLGGNYAEQFF. The covered CDR3 bases are TGTGCCAGCAGACTGGGGGGTAACTATGCTGAGCAGTTC. The J gene is TRBJ2-1, the V gene TRBV13-3; TRBD2 aligns across 9 bases. The read ends 1 residue before the CDR3 terminus; that terminus is restored from the germline J gene. The ends lost 5 bases at V and 0 bases at J; junction bases unmatched: 0. CDR3 length equals 14 residues. Germline V CDR1 and CDR2: NNHDY, SYVADS.

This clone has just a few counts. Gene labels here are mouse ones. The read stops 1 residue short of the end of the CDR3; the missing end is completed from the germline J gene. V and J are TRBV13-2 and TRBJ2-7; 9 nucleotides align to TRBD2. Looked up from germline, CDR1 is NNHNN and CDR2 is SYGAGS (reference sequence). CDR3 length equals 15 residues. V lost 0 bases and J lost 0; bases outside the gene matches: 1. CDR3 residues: CASGDELGGSYEQYF. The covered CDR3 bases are TGTGCCAGCGGTGATGAACTGGGGGGCTCCTATGAACAGTAC.

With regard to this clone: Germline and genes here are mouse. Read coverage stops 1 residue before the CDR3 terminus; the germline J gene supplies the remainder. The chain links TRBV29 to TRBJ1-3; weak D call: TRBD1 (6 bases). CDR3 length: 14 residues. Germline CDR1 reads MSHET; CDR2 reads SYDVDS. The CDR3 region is CARGGLYSGNTLYF. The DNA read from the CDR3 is TGTGCGAGGGGGGGACTCTATTCTGGAAATACGCTCTAT. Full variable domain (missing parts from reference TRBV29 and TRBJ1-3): DMKVTQMPRYLIKRMGENVLLECGQDMSHETMYWYRQDPGLGLQLIYISYDVDSNSEGDIPKGYRVSRKKREHFSLILDSAKTNQTSVYFCARGGLYSGNTLYFGEGSRLIVV.

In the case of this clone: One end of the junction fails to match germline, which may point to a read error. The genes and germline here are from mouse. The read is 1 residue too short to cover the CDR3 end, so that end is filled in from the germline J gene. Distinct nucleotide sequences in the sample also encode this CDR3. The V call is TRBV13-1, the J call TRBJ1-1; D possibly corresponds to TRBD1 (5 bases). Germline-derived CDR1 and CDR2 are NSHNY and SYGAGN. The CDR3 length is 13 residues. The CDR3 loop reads CASSRGANTEVFF. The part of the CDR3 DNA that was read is TGCGCCAGCAGTCGGGGGGCAAACACAGAAGTCTTC.

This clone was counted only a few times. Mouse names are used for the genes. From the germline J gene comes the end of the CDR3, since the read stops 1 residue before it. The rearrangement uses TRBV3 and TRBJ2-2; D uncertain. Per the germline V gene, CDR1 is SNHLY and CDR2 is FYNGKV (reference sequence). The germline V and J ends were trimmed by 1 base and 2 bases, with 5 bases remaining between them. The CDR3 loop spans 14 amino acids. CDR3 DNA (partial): TGTGCCAGCAGCTTAGAAGGGAACACCGGGCAGCTCTAC. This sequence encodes CASSLEGNTGQLY. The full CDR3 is CASSLEGNTGQLYF.

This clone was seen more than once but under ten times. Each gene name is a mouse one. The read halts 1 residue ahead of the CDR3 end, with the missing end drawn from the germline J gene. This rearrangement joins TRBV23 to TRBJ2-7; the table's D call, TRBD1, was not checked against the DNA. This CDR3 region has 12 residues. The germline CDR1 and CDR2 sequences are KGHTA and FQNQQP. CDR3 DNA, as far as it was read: TGCTCCAGCAGTCAACAGGTCGAGGAACAGTAC. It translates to CSSSQQVEEQY. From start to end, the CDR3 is CSSSQQVEEQYF.

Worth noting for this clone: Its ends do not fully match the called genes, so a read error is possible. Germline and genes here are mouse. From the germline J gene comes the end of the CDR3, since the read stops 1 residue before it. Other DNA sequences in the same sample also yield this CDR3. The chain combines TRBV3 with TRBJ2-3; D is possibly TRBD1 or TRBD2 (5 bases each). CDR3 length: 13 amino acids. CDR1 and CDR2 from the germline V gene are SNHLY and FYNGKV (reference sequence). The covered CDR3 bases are TGTGCCAGCAGCTTCCAAGGGGCAGAAACACTGTAT. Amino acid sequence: CASSFQGAETLY. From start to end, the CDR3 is CASSFQGAETLYF. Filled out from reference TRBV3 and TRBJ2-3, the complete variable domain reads GPKVLQIPSHQIIDMGQMVTLNCDPVSNHLYFYWYKQILGQQMEFLVNFYNGKVMEKSKLFKDQFSVERPDGSYFTLKIQPTALEDSAVYFCASSFQGAETLYFGSGTRLTVL.

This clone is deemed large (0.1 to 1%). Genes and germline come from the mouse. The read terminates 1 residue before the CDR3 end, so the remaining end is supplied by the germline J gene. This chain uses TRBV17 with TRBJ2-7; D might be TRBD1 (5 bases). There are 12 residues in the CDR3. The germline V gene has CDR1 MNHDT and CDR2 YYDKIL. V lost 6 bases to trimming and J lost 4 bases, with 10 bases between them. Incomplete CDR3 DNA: TGTGCTAGCAGCCCGGACACATATGAACAGTAC. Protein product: CASSPDTYEQY. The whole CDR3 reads CASSPDTYEQYF.

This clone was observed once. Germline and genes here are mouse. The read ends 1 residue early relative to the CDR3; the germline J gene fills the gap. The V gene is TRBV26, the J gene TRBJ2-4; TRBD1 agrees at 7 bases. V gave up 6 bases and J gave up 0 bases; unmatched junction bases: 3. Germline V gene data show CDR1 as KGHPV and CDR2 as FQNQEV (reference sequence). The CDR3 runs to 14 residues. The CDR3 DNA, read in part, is TGTGCCAGCAGAGACAGGGCTAGTCAAAACACCTTGTAC. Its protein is CASRDRASQNTLY. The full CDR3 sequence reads CASRDRASQNTLYF.

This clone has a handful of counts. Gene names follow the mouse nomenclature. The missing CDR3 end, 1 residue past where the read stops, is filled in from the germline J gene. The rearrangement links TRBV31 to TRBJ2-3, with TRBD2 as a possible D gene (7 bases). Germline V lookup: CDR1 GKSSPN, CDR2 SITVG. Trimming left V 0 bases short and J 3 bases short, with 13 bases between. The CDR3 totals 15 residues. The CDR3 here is CAWSLRGARAETLYF. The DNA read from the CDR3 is TGTGCCTGGAGTCTAAGGGGGGCGCGGGCAGAAACGCTGTAT.

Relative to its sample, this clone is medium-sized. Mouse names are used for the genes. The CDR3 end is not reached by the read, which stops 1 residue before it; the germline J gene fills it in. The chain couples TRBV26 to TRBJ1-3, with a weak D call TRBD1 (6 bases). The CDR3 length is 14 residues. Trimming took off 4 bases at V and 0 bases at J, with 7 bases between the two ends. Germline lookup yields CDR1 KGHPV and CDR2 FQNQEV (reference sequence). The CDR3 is CASSRTDSGNTLYF. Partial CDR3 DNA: TGTGCCAGCAGTCGGACAGATTCTGGAAATACGCTCTAT.

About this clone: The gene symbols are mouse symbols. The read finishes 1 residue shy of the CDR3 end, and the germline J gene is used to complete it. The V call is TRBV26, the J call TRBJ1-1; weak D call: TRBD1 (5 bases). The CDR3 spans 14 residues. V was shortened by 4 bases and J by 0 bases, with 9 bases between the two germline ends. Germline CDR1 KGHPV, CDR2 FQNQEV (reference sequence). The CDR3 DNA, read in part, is TGTGCCAGCAGTCCGCAGGGTGCAAACACAGAAGTCTTC. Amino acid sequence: CASSPQGANTEVF. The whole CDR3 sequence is CASSPQGANTEVFF.

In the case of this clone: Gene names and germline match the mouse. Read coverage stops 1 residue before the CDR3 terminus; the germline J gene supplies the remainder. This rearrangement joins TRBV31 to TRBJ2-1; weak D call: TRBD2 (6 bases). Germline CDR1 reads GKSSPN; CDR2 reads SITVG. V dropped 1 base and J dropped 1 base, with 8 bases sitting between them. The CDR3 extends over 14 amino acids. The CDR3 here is CAWSRGVNYAEQFF. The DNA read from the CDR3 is TGTGCCTGGAGTCGGGGGGTGAACTATGCTGAGCAGTTC. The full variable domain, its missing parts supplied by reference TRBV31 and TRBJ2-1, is AQTIHQWPVAEIKAVGSPLSLGCTIKGKSSPNLYWYWQATGGTLQQLFYSITVGQVESVVQLNLSASRPKDDQFILSTEKLLLSHSGFYLCAWSRGVNYAEQFFGPGTRLTVL.

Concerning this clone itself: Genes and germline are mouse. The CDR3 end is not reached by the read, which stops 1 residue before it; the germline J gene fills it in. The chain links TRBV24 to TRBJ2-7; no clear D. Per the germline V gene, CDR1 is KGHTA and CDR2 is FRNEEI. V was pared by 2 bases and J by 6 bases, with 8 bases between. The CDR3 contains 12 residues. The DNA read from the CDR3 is TGTGCCAGCAGTCTGAAGGGTATTGAACAGTAC. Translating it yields CASSLKGIEQY. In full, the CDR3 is CASSLKGIEQYF.

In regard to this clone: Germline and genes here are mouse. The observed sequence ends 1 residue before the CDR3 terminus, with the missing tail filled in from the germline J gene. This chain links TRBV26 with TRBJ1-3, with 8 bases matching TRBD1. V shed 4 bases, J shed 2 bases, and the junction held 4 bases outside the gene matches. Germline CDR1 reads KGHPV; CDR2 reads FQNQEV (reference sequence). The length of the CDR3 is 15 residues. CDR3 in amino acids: CASSRGQGTGNTLYF. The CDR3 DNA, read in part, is TGTGCCAGCAGTCGAGGACAGGGAACTGGAAATACGCTCTAT.

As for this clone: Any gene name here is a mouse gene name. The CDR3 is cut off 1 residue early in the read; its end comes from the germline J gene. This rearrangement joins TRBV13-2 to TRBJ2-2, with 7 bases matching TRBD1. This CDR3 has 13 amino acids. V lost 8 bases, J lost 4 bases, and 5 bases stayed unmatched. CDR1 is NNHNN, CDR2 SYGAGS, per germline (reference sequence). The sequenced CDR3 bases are TGTGCCAGAGACAGGGAGGGCACCGGGCAGCTCTAC. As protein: CARDREGTGQLY. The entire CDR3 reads CARDREGTGQLYF.